This T cell receptor beta chain was captured by sequencing in a study of shared clonotypes between healthy human individuals. Study background: The study drew on a couple of women and a few men aged 18 to 49 as donors. Researchers assigned three CD4 naive, three CD4 memory, two CD8 naive and one CD8 memory plate to each donor.

The DNA input per sorted-subset replicate PCR was about 220 ng, corresponding to some 27,000 T cell genomes. Data came from immunoSEQ multiplex PCR; TCRdb stores just in-frame clones and leaves some out. The sample has about 2.4 million clones, 80% to 95% seen once. The CD4+ fraction was divided into a CD45RA+ naive subset and a CD45RA-negative memory subset. Per the germline V gene, CDR1 is SGHNT and CDR2 is YYREEE (reference sequence). The trim removed 2 bases at V and 3 bases at J, leaving 4 bases unmatched. The CDR3 covers 14 residues. The source material was naive CD4+ T cells from PBMCs. As for subset: CD45RA+ positively selected. This receptor was taken from a man between 18 and 35 years old in good health. Some clones in this sample may be carry-over from other donors' samples. This chain joins TRBV5-4 and TRBJ2-7; 8 bases line up with TRBD1. CDR3 in amino acids: CASSFQGAFYEQYF. In DNA, the CDR3 is TGTGCCAGCAGCTTCCAGGGGGCTTTCTACGAGCAGTACTTC.